This T cell receptor (beta chain) emerged from a study of CD8 T cells in Susac syndrome. V shed 5 bases and J shed 3 bases, with 14 bases lying between them. The CDR3 has 15 amino acids. CDR1 is MNHEY and CDR2 is SMNVEV in the germline V gene (reference sequence). When the RNA was reverse transcribed, random hexamers were used with an input of roughly 0.45 to 1 ug. Amplification of TCR beta CDR3 across 54 Vbeta and 13 Jbeta was performed with immunoSEQ multiplex PCR. Using its own MiXCR run on the immunoSEQ multiplex PCR reads, TCRdb lists one record per CDR3 protein. The sample records roughly 400,000 distinct CDR3 sequences, 75% to 90% being singletons. TCR beta sequencing was performed on blood CD8+ and CD4+ T cells. Negative isolation was applied to CD8+ and CD4+ T cells, and FACS enrichment was applied to TEMRA cells.

The TCR originated in a human donor with multiple sclerosis. The sample comprised CD8+ T cells from PBMCs. This sequence joins TRBV27 and TRBJ2-1; no clear D. The CDR3 nucleotides read TGTGCCAGCAGTCCGCGGACGGAAATCTACAATGAGCAGTTCTTC. This gives the protein CASSPRTEIYNEQFF.